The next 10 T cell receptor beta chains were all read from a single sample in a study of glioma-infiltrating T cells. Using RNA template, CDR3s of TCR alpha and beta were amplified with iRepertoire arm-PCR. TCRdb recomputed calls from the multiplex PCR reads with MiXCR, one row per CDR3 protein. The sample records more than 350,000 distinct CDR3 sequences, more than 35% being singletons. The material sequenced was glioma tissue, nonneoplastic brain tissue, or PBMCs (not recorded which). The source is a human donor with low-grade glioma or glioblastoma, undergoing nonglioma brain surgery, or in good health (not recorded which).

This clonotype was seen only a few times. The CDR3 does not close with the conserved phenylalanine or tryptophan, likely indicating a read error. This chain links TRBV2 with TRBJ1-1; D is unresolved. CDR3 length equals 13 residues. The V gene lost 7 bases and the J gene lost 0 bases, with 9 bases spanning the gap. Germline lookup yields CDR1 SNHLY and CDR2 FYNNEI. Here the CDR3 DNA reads TGTGCCAGCAAAGGTTTTATGAACACTGAAGCTTTCCTT. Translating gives CASKGFMNTEAFL.

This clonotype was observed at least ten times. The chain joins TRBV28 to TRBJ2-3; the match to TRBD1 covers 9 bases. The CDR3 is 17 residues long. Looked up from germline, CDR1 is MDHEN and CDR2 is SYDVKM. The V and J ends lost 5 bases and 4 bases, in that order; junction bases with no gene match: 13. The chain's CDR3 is CASSQRDREGWADTQYF. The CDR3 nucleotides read TGTGCCAGCAGTCAAAGGGACAGGGAAGGGTGGGCAGATACGCAGTATTTT.

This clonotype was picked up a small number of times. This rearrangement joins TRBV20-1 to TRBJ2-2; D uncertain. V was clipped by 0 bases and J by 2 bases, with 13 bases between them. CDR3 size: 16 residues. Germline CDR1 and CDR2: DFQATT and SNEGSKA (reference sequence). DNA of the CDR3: TGCAGTGCTAGAGAGAAACGACGTGTTAACACCGGGGAGCTGTTTTTT. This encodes CSAREKRRVNTGELFF.

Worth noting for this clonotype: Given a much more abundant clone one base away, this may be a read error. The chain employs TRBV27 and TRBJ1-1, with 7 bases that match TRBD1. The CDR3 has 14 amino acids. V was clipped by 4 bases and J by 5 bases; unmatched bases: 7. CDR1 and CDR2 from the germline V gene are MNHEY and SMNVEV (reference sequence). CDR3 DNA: TGTGCCAGCAGTTCGTCCGACAGGGTTACTGAAGCTTTCTTT. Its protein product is CASSSSDRVTEAFF.

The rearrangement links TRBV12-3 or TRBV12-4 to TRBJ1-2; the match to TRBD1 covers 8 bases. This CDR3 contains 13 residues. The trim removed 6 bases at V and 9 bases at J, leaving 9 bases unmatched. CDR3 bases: TGTGCCAGCAGACCGACAGGGGTATGGAGCTACACCTTC. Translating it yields CASRPTGVWSYTF.

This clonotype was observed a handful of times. The CDR3 reads CASSRDPKGHEQYF. Here the CDR3 DNA reads TGCGCCAGCAGCAGGGACCCGAAGGGTCACGAGCAGTACTTC. This chain connects TRBV4-1 to TRBJ2-7; D may match TRBD1 or TRBD2 (5 bases each). The CDR3 sequence is 14 residues long. Germline CDR1 reads MGHRA; CDR2 reads YSYEKL. The V end was cut by 5 bases, the J end by 5 bases, with 16 bases between.

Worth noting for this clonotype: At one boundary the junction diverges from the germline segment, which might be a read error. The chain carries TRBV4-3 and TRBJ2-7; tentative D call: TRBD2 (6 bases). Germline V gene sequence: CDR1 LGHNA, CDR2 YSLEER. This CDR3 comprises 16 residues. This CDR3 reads CASSQDMRGFTYERYF. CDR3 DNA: TGCGCCAGCAGCCAAGATATGCGGGGCTTTACATACGAGCGGTACTTC.

In DNA form, the CDR3 reads TGTGCCAGCAGTGCCCGACAGGGCGCTGGAGTAGCGGGAAGAAGGTACGAGCAGTACTTC. Its protein product is CASSARQGAGVAGRRYEQYF. This chain connects TRBV28 to TRBJ2-7, with a tentative D call TRBD2 (8 bases). Germline-derived CDR1 and CDR2 are MDHEN and SYDVKM. The CDR3 is made up of 20 amino acids. V was trimmed by 5 bases and J by 4 bases, leaving 33 bases between them.

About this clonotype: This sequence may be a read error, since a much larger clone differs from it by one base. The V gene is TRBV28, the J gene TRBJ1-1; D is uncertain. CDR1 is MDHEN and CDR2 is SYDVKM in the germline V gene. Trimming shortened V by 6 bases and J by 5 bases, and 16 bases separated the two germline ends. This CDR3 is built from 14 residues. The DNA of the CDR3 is TGTGCCAGCAGCACTCCAGGACGAAAAACTGAAGCTTTCTTT. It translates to CASSTPGRKTEAFF.

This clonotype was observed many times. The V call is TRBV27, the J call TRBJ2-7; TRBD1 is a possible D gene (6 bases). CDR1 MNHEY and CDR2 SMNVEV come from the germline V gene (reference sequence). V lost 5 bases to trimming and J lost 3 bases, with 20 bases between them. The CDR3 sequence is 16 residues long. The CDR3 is CASSPEGWGRVYEQYF. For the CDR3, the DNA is TGTGCCAGCAGTCCCGAGGGGTGGGGGCGAGTCTACGAGCAGTACTTC.